This passage covers 25 T cell receptor beta chains from one sample sequenced in a study of T cell responses to AZD1222 COVID-19 vaccine. Repertoires were generated with immunoSEQ multiplex PCR, while TCRdb's copy carries only in-frame clones and drops some. The table has around 150,000 clones, roughly 90% seen once. Here the sequenced sample was peripheral blood, taken on day 0 of AZD1222 vaccination. The receptors were gathered from an adult in good health.

CDR3 nucleotide sequence: TGTGCCAGCAGCATAAGGGGGCTTCGGGGCTACACCTTC. Translating it yields CASSIRGLRGYTF. V and J are TRBV28 and TRBJ1-2, with 7 nucleotides matching TRBD1. The CDR3 totals 13 residues. Germline CDR1 and CDR2: MDHEN and SYDVKM. V trimming: 6 bases; J trimming: 8 bases; junction bases outside the gene matches: 9.

The V gene is TRBV4-1, the J gene TRBJ1-2; weak D call: TRBD1 (5 bases). Germline loops: CDR1 MGHRA, CDR2 YSYEKL. V dropped 4 bases and J dropped 1 base, with 7 bases sitting between them. The CDR3 length is 13 residues. In nucleotides, the CDR3 is TGCGCCAGCAGCCTAGGGGATAACTATGGCTACACCTTC. Translating it yields CASSLGDNYGYTF.

The chain joins TRBV28 to TRBJ1-1, with unresolved D. The germline gives CDR1 MDHEN, CDR2 SYDVKM. CDR3 length: 16 residues. The V end lost 9 bases, the J end lost 0 bases, and 20 bases lay between the germline ends. In DNA form, the CDR3 reads TGTGCCAGTGAAGGAGTTCAAAGGGTCTTGAACACTGAAGCTTTCTTT. This codes for CASEGVQRVLNTEAFF.

This clone occurred a few times. V usage is TRBV28 and J usage is TRBJ1-4; no clear D. From germline, CDR1 is MDHEN and CDR2 SYDVKM. This CDR3 contains 15 residues. Deletions cut 5 bases from V and 7 bases from J, with 17 bases between. CDR3 DNA sequence: TGTGCCAGCAGTCCTCCCGGACTGATTGCTGAAAAACTGTTTTTT. Translation: CASSPPGLIAEKLFF.

The CDR3 protein is CASSPRTGIYGYTF. Here the CDR3 DNA reads TGTGCCAGCAGCCCGAGGACAGGAATCTATGGCTACACCTTC. J is TRBJ1-2 and V is TRBV11-2; 7 bases match TRBD1. Germline-derived CDR1 and CDR2 are SGHAT and FQNNGV. V lost 5 bases and J lost 4; bases outside the gene matches: 7. The CDR3 loop spans 14 amino acids.

This rearrangement joins TRBV11-2 to TRBJ2-5; D is possibly TRBD1 (6 bases). Trimming pared 5 bases from V and 4 bases from J, leaving 11 bases between. CDR1 is SGHAT, CDR2 FQNNGV, per germline. The CDR3 covers 13 residues. DNA for the CDR3: TGTGCCAGCAGCGGAGACAGGAGAGAGACCCAGTACTTC. Encoded protein: CASSGDRRETQYF. The complete variable domain, with remaining parts taken from reference TRBV11-2 and TRBJ2-5, reads EAGVAQSPRYKIIEKRQSVAFWCNPISGHATLYWYQQILGQGPKLLIQFQNNGVVDDSQLPKDRFSAERLKGVDSTLKIQPAKLEDSAVYLCASSGDRRETQYFGPGTRLLVL.

This sequence joins TRBV30 and TRBJ1-4; D is unclear. V lost 0 bases, J lost 5 bases, and 10 bases lay in between. The CDR3 runs 14 residues. Per germline, CDR1 GTSNPN and CDR2 SVGIG (reference sequence). This CDR3 is CAWSVSAVNEKLFF. CDR3 nucleotides: TGTGCCTGGAGTGTATCGGCAGTAAATGAAAAACTGTTTTTT.

On this clone itself: Within the sample, other DNA sequences also encode this same CDR3. This chain links TRBV28 with TRBJ1-2; D gene ambiguous. The CDR3 extends over 12 amino acids. The germline gives CDR1 MDHEN, CDR2 SYDVKM. With 2 bases removed from V and 4 bases from J, the gap between germline ends came to 5 bases. The CDR3 DNA follows: TGTGCCAGCAGTTTAGGCTCCTATGGCTACACCTTC. Translation gives CASSLGSYGYTF.

The chain couples TRBV29-1 to TRBJ2-6; TRBD1 might be the D (6 bases). The V end lost 7 bases, the J end lost 0 bases, and 16 bases lay between the germline ends. The germline CDR1 and CDR2 sequences are SQVTM and ANQGSEA. CDR3 length equals 16 residues. Written as DNA, the CDR3 is TGCAGCGCTCGAACGGGACACATCTCTGGGGCCAACGTCCTGACTTTC. Its translation is CSARTGHISGANVLTF.

This chain links TRBV6-2 or TRBV6-3 with TRBJ1-6, with D maybe TRBD1 (6 bases). Germline V lookup: CDR1 MNHEY, CDR2 SVGEGT. V was trimmed by 7 bases and J by 7 bases, leaving 17 bases between them. This CDR3 comprises 15 residues. The CDR3 loop is CASTPPGGKNSPLHF. The CDR3 nucleotides read TGTGCCAGCACCCCCCCCGGGGGCAAGAATTCACCCCTCCACTTT.

The V gene is TRBV2, the J gene TRBJ2-2; 10 bases match TRBD1. Per the germline V gene, CDR1 is SNHLY and CDR2 is FYNNEI. The CDR3 extends over 14 amino acids. Germline trimming cut 10 bases from V and 5 bases from J; bases unmatched to any gene: 7. In DNA, the CDR3 is TGTGCCACCACCGACAGGGGGCAGACCGGGGAGCTGTTTTTT. It is translated as CATTDRGQTGELFF.

This clone was seen a single time. The V and J genes are TRBV7-2 and TRBJ1-5; no clear D. Germline loops: CDR1 SGHTA, CDR2 FQGNSA. There are 13 residues in the CDR3. Trimming shortened V by 2 bases and J by 5 bases, and 7 bases separated the two germline ends. The CDR3 nucleotides read TGTGCCAGCAGCTTATGGGTGGATCAGCCCCAGCATTTT. Residues: CASSLWVDQPQHF.

CDR3 amino acids: CASSFSHLDTQYF. CDR3 in DNA: TGTGCCAGCAGCTTTTCCCACCTGGATACGCAGTATTTT. V is TRBV7-2 and J is TRBJ2-3; D uncertain. The CDR3 has 13 residues. The germline CDR1 and CDR2 sequences are SGHTA and FQGNSA. V gave up 3 bases and J gave up 6 bases, with 10 bases separating them.

The chain links TRBV4-1 to TRBJ1-1, with 10 bases matching TRBD1. With V trimmed by 1 base and J by 10 bases, 9 bases remained unmatched. Germline values: CDR1 MGHRA, CDR2 YSYEKL. The CDR3 runs to 15 residues. The CDR3 spells CASSQAGQGTSAAFF. As DNA, the CDR3 is TGCGCCAGCAGCCAAGCGGGACAGGGGACTTCGGCAGCTTTCTTT.

This clone was detected only a few times. V is TRBV7-2 and J is TRBJ1-2, with a tentative D call TRBD1 (6 bases). Looked up from germline, CDR1 is SGHTA and CDR2 is FQGNSA. The CDR3 has 18 residues. Trimming shortened V by 3 bases and J by 3 bases, and 23 bases separated the two germline ends. CDR3 DNA: TGTGCCAGCAGCTTTGGGTTCAGGGGCCGACTTCAAGACTATGGCTACACCTTC. The encoded protein is CASSFGFRGRLQDYGYTF.

This chain joins TRBV2 and TRBJ2-2; unclear D gene. This CDR3 region has 14 residues. The V end was cut by 7 bases, the J end by 1 base, with 10 bases between. Germline CDR1 is SNHLY and CDR2 is FYNNEI. The CDR3 loop is CASIRQENTGELFF. The CDR3 bases are TGTGCCAGCATAAGGCAGGAGAACACCGGGGAGCTGTTTTTT.

The chain carries TRBV19 and TRBJ1-3; D unclear. The CDR3 is made up of 13 amino acids. The V and J ends lost 3 bases and 4 bases respectively, with 7 bases between them. Per the germline V gene, CDR1 is LNHDA and CDR2 is SQIVND (reference sequence). The CDR3 reads CASSILPGNTIYF. CDR3 in DNA: TGTGCCAGTAGTATCCTCCCGGGAAACACCATATATTTT.

This chain's CDR3 is CASSLTSGQETQYF. The CDR3 region has the DNA TGTGCCAGCAGTCTCACTAGCGGACAAGAGACCCAGTACTTC. This chain uses TRBV3-1 (or the pseudogene TRBV3-2) with TRBJ2-5; 8 bases fit TRBD2. Looked up from germline, CDR1 is LGHDT and CDR2 is YNNKEL (reference sequence). The length of the CDR3 is 14 residues. The ends lost 6 bases at V and 2 bases at J; junction bases unmatched: 5.

The genes are TRBV30 and TRBJ1-1; weak D call: TRBD1 (5 bases). Trimming cost V 5 bases and J 2 bases, with 15 bases left between them. Per the germline V gene, CDR1 is GTSNPN and CDR2 is SVGIG (reference sequence). The CDR3 is 14 residues long. CDR3 DNA sequence: TGTGCCTGGGACAGAATAGCGTTTAACACTGAAGCTTTCTTT. This gives the protein CAWDRIAFNTEAFF.

The rearrangement joins TRBV2 to TRBJ1-2; possibly TRBD1 for D (5 bases). In germline, CDR1 is SNHLY, CDR2 FYNNEI. V shed 6 bases and J shed 13 bases, with 12 bases lying between them. CDR3 length: 10 amino acids. CDR3 sequence (DNA): TGTGCCAGCAGCGCCGGCCAGGGCACCTTC. Translating it yields CASSAGQGTF.

The rearrangement uses TRBV5-5 and TRBJ2-7; TRBD1 or TRBD2 may be the D gene (5 bases each). The CDR3 is 15 residues long. The V and J ends lost 1 base and 0 bases respectively, with 11 bases between them. Per the germline V gene, CDR1 is SGHKS and CDR2 is YYEKEE (reference sequence). In nucleotides, the CDR3 is TGTGCCAGCAGCTTGAGGGACGGTAGCTCCTACGAGCAGTACTTC. It encodes CASSLRDGSSYEQYF.

V usage is TRBV6-1 and J usage is TRBJ2-3; D remains unclear. Trimming took off 0 bases at V and 5 bases at J, with 9 bases between the two ends. The germline gives CDR1 MNHNS, CDR2 SASEGT. The CDR3 runs 14 residues. The CDR3 here is CASSEAPTGDTQYF. In nucleotides, the CDR3 is TGTGCCAGCAGTGAAGCACCTACTGGAGATACGCAGTATTTT.

The V call is TRBV4-1, the J call TRBJ1-5; the D is unclear. The CDR3 runs 16 residues. The V and J ends lost 0 bases and 0 bases respectively, with 9 bases between them. The V gene's germline CDR1 is MGHRA and CDR2 YSYEKL. CDR3 residues: CASSQDDIYSNQPQHF. DNA of the CDR3: TGCGCCAGCAGCCAAGATGACATCTATAGCAATCAGCCCCAGCATTTT.

This clone was found a few times. The gene calls are TRBV3-1 (or the pseudogene TRBV3-2) and TRBJ1-2; possibly TRBD1 for D (5 bases). Trimming pared 2 bases from V and 4 bases from J, leaving 17 bases between. Germline lookup yields CDR1 LGHDT and CDR2 YNNKEL (reference sequence). The CDR3 length is 16 residues. The CDR3 DNA is TGTGCCAGCAGCCAATTCGGTCGGGACGGATCCTATGGCTACACCTTC. This encodes CASSQFGRDGSYGYTF.

This clone came up once. The same CDR3 is also encoded by other DNA sequences in this sample. The CDR3 DNA reads TGTGCCAGCAGTTTGCTTGGGACAGGGAATGAAAAACTGTTTTTT. Translating gives CASSLLGTGNEKLFF. V gene TRBV27 combines with J gene TRBJ1-4; 9 bases agree with TRBD1. With 3 bases clipped from V and 5 bases from J, the junction kept 4 bases outside the gene matches. The germline V gene encodes CDR1 MNHEY and CDR2 SMNVEV (reference sequence). The CDR3 totals 15 residues.